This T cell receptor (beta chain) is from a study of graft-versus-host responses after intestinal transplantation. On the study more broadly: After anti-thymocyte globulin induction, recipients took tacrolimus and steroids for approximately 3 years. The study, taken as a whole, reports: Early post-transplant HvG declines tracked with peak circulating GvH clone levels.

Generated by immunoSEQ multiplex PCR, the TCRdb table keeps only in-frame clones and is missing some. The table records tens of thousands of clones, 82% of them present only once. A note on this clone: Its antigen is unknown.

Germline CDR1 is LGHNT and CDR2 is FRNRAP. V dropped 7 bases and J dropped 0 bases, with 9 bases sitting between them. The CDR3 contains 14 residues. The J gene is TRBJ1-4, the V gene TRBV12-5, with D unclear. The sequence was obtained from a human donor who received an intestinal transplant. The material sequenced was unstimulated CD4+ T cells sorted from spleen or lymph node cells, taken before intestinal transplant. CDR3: CASALFATNEKLFF. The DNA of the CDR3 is TGTGCTAGTGCGCTTTTTGCAACTAATGAAAAACTGTTTTTT.